This T cell receptor beta chain was identified during a study of shared clonotypes between healthy human individuals. Sequenced by immunoSEQ multiplex PCR; TCRdb stores in-frame clones only, minus some. This sample has around 2.3 million clones, with more than 90% found just once. The CDR3 consists of 17 residues. The sequence came from a man between 18 and 29 years old in good health. The sequenced sample was naive CD4+ T cells sorted from blood. The subset: CD45RA+ positively selected. The chain joins TRBV21-1 to TRBJ1-2; the table's D gene call, TRBD1, was not cross checked with the DNA. TRBV21-1 is a documented pseudogene. CDR3 nucleotide sequence: TGTGCCAGCAGCGCTCCTTCAAGACAGGGAATATACTATGGCTACACCTTC. Encoded protein: CASSAPSRQGIYYGYTF.